In this sample, the clone carrying this T cell receptor beta chain turned up a few times. Expressed TCRB transcripts got sequenced, as all isolated RNA was reverse transcribed. Clones were sequenced by immunoSEQ multiplex PCR, and TCRdb holds only the in-frame ones, with some missing. The sample has about 320,000 clones; 11% to 15% are singletons. The data originate from a study of beta chain features in type 1 diabetes. CDR1 SGHRS and CDR2 YFSETQ come from the germline V gene. V lost 2 bases and J lost 5, with 12 bases in between. The CDR3 is 14 residues long. Material for sequencing was central memory CD4+ T cells from blood. The rearrangement joins TRBV5-1 to TRBJ2-3; tentatively, D is TRBD2 (7 bases). The TCR comes from a man aged 25-40 years in good health. The CDR3 protein is CASSFEGGRDTQYF. CDR3 nucleotides: TGCGCCAGCAGCTTTGAGGGGGGGCGAGATACGCAGTATTTT. Filled out from reference TRBV5-1 and TRBJ2-3, the complete variable domain reads KAGVTQTPRYLIKTRGQQVTLSCSPISGHRSVSWYQQTPGQGLQFLFEYFSETQRNKGNFPGRFSGRQFSNSRSEMNVSTLELGDSALYLCASSFEGGRDTQYFGPGTRLTVL.